The entry that follows covers one TCR beta chain sequence. CDR3 length equals 14 residues. The trim removed 4 bases at V and 7 bases at J, leaving 2 bases unmatched. The germline CDR1 and CDR2 sequences are KGHDR and SFDVKD. The data are from a study of blood T cell repertoires in COVID-19. On the study more broadly: The origin of the acute and convalescent COVID-19 samples was the United States, Italy and Spain. Sample material is recorded as cDNA or gDNA derived from T cells, B-cell-depleted T cells, or PBMCs.

Original processing notes: Quantification of nucleated cells was approximated via reference gene primer amplification. The protocol was immunoSEQ multiplex PCR, while the TCRdb copy is restricted to in-frame clones and leaves out a portion. That table gives V, J and clone size, and the DNA gave D and trimming. This table holds over 100,000 clones, 79% found once. Material for sequencing was peripheral blood. V gene TRBV24-1 combines with J gene TRBJ2-2; TRBD2 aligns across 10 bases. The clonotype originates from a woman aged 80 or over with acute or convalescent COVID-19. In nucleotides, the CDR3 is TGTGCCACCAGTGAGGCTAGCGGGAGCGGGGAGCTGTTTTTT. Translation gives CATSEASGSGELFF.